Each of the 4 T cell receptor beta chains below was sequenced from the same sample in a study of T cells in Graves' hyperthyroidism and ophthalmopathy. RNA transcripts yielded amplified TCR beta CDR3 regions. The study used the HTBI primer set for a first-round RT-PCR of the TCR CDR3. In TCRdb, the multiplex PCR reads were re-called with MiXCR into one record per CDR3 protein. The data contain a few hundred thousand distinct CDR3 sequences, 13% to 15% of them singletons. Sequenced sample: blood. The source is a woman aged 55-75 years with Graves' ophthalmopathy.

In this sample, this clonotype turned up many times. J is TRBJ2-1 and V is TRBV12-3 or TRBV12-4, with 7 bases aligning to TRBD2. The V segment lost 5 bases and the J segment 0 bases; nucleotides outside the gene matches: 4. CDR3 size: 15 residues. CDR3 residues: CASSVGGSSYNEQFF. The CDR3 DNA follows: TGTGCCAGCAGTGTCGGGGGGAGCTCCTACAATGAGCAGTTCTTC.

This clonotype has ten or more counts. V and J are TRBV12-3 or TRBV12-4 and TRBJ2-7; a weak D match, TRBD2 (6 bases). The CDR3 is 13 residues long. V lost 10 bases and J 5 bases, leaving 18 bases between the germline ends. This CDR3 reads CATGVGGINEQYF. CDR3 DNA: TGTGCCACGGGGGTAGGAGGGATAAACGAGCAGTACTTC.

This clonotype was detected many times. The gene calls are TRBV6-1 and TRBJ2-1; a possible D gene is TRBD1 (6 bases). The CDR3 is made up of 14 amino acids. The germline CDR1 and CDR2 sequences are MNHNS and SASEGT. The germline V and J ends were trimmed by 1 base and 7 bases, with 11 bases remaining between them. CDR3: CASSEGSGVNEQFF. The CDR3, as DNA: TGTGCCAGCAGTGAAGGTTCAGGGGTTAATGAGCAGTTCTTC.

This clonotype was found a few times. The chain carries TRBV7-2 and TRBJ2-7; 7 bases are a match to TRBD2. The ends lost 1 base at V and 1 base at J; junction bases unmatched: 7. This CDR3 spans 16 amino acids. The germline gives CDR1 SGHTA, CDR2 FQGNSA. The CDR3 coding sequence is TGTGCCAGCAGCTTAGTCGGGGGGAGCCCTTCCTACGAGCAGTACTTC. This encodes CASSLVGGSPSYEQYF.